This is a list of T cell receptor beta chains from one sample in a study of neurological immune-mediated disorders. TCRdb analysed the 5' RACE reads with MiXCR anew, one entry per CDR3 protein. The sample lists about 49,000 distinct CDR3 sequences; about an eighth were seen once. The sequenced sample was PBMCs. The receptors were sampled from a male donor with HTLV-1-associated myelopathy (HAM/TSP). The CDR3 runs from the conserved cysteine through the conserved F or W. A D gene is named only where the DNA matches it firmly. Part of the rows lack a size; the others show once, few, many or a class for expanded clones.

j_gene | abundance | d_gene | v_gene | CDR3aa | CDR3nt
TRBJ2-7 | many | NA | TRBV29-1 | CSVGTLYEQYF | TGCAGCGTAGGCACCCTCTACGAGCAGTACTTC
TRBJ2-5 | medium-sized | NA | TRBV5-6 | CASSLSGDQETQYF | TGTGCCAGCAGCTTGAGTGGGGACCAAGAGACCCAGTACTTC
TRBJ1-4 | many | TRBD1 | TRBV5-1 | CASSLRQGRTNEKLFF | TGCGCCAGCAGCTTGAGACAGGGGAGGACTAATGAAAAACTGTTTTTT
TRBJ1-1 | many | NA | TRBV4-3 | CASSPGGTRLNTEAFF | TGCGCCAGCAGCCCGGGAGGGACGCGCTTGAACACTGAAGCTTTCTTT
TRBJ1-3 | NA | NA | TRBV5-1 | CASSLRFPSGVGRNTIYF | TGCGCCAGCAGCCTTCGGTTTCCTTCAGGGGTTGGTCGGAACACCATATATTTT
TRBJ1-1 | NA | TRBD1 | TRBV18 | CASSPEGQGSTALF | TGTGCCAGCTCACCAGAGGGACAGGGAAGTACAGCTCTCTTC
TRBJ2-1 | many | NA | TRBV6-6 | CASSHHNEQFF | TGTGCCAGCAGTCACCACAATGAGCAGTTCTTC
TRBJ1-5 | many | NA | TRBV7-9 | CASSFGSGINQPQHF | TGTGCCAGCAGCTTTGGGTCCGGGATCAATCAGCCCCAGCATTTT
TRBJ1-5 | many | NA | TRBV20-1 | CSAKAGTDQNQPQHF | TGCAGTGCTAAAGCCGGGACGGACCAAAATCAGCCCCAGCATTTT
TRBJ2-1 | medium-sized | TRBD1 | TRBV5-1 | CASSLLDRGYNEQFF | TGCGCCAGCAGCTTGTTGGACAGGGGCTACAATGAGCAGTTCTTC
TRBJ2-7 | many | NA | TRBV6-2/TRBV6-3 | CASSYSKVSYEQYF | TGTGCCAGCAGTTACTCGAAGGTTAGTTACGAGCAGTACTTC
TRBJ1-1 | many | NA | TRBV6-2/TRBV6-3 | CASSSGPRGTEAFF | TGTGCCAGCAGTTCTGGACCAAGGGGCACTGAAGCTTTCTTT
TRBJ1-4 | NA | NA | TRBV11-2 | CASSENWGRVSEKLFF | TGTGCCAGCAGCGAAAACTGGGGACGAGTTAGTGAAAAACTGTTTTTT
TRBJ1-6 | many | TRBD1 | TRBV7-8 | CASSPGTVVNSPLHF | TGTGCCAGCAGCCCCGGGACAGTTGTCAATTCACCCCTCCACTTT
TRBJ1-2 | many | NA | TRBV20-1 | CSRTRINYGYTF | TGCAGCCGGACGCGTATTAACTATGGCTACACCTTC
TRBJ2-7 | many | TRBD1 | TRBV7-2 | CASSPRTGWEQYF | TGTGCCAGCAGCCCTCGGACAGGGTGGGAGCAGTACTTC
TRBJ2-1 | many | NA | TRBV5-1 | CASSWGHEQFF | TGCGCCAGCAGCTGGGGCCATGAGCAGTTCTTC
TRBJ1-2 | many | NA | TRBV27 | CASSLNWAGNYGYTF | TGTGCCAGCAGTTTAAATTGGGCGGGAAACTATGGCTACACCTTC
TRBJ2-3 | many | NA | TRBV4-3 | CASSQEGRLTDTQYF | TGCGCCAGCAGCCAAGAAGGCCGCCTCACAGATACGCAGTATTTT
TRBJ2-7 | many | NA | TRBV6-6 | CASSPRGAGPEQYF | TGTGCCAGCAGCCCAAGGGGCGCGGGCCCCGAGCAGTACTTC
TRBJ2-1 | many | NA | TRBV5-5 | CASSQTGYNEQFF | TGTGCCAGCAGCCAAACAGGTTACAATGAGCAGTTCTTC
TRBJ2-3 | many | TRBD2 | TRBV7-8 | CASSPGLASTPDTQYF | TGTGCCAGCAGCCCTGGACTAGCTTCGACCCCAGATACGCAGTATTTT
TRBJ2-7 | many | NA | TRBV20-1 | CSAHRDSASYEQYF | TGCAGTGCTCACCGGGACTCAGCCTCCTACGAGCAGTACTTC
TRBJ1-2 | many | TRBD1 | TRBV7-2 | CASSLRPGGDYGYTF | TGTGCCAGCAGCTTACGGCCAGGGGGAGACTATGGCTACACCTTC
TRBJ2-3 | many | NA | TRBV10-3 | CAINNQDTDTQYF | TGTGCCATCAATAACCAGGACACAGATACGCAGTATTTT
TRBJ1-6 | many | NA | TRBV5-1 | CASSLAGGHGGSYNSPLHF | TGCGCCAGCAGCTTGGCTGGCGGGCATGGTGGATCCTATAATTCACCCCTCCACTTT
TRBJ2-5 | many | NA | TRBV5-5 | CASSPEDGRLETQYF | TGTGCCAGCAGCCCGGAAGATGGACGGTTAGAGACCCAGTACTTC
TRBJ1-5 | many | NA | TRBV7-2 | CASSLEIGGGQPQHF | TGTGCCAGCAGCTTAGAGATTGGGGGAGGTCAGCCCCAGCATTTT
TRBJ2-3 | many | NA | TRBV28 | CASSSQGRGADTQYF | TGTGCCAGCAGTTCTCAGGGAAGGGGGGCAGATACGCAGTATTTT
TRBJ2-1 | many | TRBD2 | TRBV27 | CASSFSAGGLSEQFF | TGTGCCAGCAGTTTTAGCGCGGGGGGGCTTAGTGAGCAGTTCTTC
TRBJ1-1 | many | NA | TRBV11-2 | CASSPSGNTEAFF | TGTGCCAGCAGCCCCTCTGGTAACACTGAAGCTTTCTTT
TRBJ1-4 | many | NA | TRBV20-1 | CSGWNSLNEKLFF | TGCAGTGGATGGAACAGCCTTAATGAAAAACTGTTTTTT
TRBJ2-5 | many | NA | TRBV20-1 | CSGRRGAAWETQYF | TGCAGTGGGAGACGGGGGGCGGCTTGGGAGACCCAGTACTTC
TRBJ1-4 | many | NA | TRBV12-3/TRBV12-4 | CASSLALGGPTNEKLFF | TGTGCCAGCAGTTTAGCGCTGGGAGGCCCAACTAATGAAAAACTGTTTTTT
TRBJ1-6 | many | NA | TRBV12-3/TRBV12-4 | CASSPYPSARSPLHF | TGTGCCAGCAGTCCTTACCCCTCTGCGAGGTCACCCCTCCACTTT
TRBJ2-7 | NA | NA | TRBV4-2 | CASSQSGTPTYEQYF | TGTGCCAGCAGCCAATCGGGGACGCCTACCTACGAGCAGTACTTC
TRBJ2-1 | NA | NA | TRBV7-2 | CASILAGARNNEQFF | TGTGCCAGCATCTTAGCAGGGGCCCGCAACAATGAGCAGTTCTTC
TRBJ1-2 | many | NA | TRBV14 | CASSQDRAGYGYTF | TGTGCCAGCAGCCAAGATCGTGCGGGCTATGGCTACACCTTC
TRBJ2-1 | many | TRBD1 | TRBV27 | CASSFYMGTGAYNEQFF | TGTGCCAGCAGTTTCTATATGGGGACAGGGGCCTACAATGAGCAGTTCTTC
TRBJ1-1 | many | TRBD1 | TRBV7-6 | CASSLSRWGQGIVTEAFF | TGTGCCAGCAGCCTTAGCCGGTGGGGACAGGGTATTGTAACTGAAGCTTTCTTT